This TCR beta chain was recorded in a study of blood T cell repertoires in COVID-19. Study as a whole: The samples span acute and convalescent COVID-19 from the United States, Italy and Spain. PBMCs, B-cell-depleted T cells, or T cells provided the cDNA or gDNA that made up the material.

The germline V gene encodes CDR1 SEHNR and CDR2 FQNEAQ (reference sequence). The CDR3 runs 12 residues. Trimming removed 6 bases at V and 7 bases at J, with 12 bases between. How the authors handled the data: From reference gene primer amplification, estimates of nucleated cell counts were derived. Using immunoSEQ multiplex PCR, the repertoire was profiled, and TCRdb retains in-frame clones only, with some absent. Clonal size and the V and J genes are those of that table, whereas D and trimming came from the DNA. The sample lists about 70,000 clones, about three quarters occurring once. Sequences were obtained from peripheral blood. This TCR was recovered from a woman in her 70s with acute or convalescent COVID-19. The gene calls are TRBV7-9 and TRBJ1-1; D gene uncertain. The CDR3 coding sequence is TGTGCCAGCAGTCGACTCGGGTTTGAAGCTTTCTTT. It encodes CASSRLGFEAFF.